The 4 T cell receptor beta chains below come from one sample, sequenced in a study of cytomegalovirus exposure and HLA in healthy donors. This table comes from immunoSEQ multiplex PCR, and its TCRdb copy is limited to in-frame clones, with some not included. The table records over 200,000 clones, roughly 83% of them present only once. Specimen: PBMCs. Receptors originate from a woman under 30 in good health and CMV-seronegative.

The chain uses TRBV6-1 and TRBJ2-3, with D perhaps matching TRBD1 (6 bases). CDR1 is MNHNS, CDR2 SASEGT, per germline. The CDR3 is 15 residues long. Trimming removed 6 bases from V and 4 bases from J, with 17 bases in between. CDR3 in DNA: TGTGCCAGCAGGGAGTTACAGGGAAGGGCAGATACGCAGTATTTT. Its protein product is CASRELQGRADTQYF.

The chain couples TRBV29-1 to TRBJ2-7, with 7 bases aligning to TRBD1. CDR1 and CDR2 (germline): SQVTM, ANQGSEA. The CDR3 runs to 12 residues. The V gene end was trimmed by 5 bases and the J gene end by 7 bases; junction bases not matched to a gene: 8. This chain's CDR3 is CSVRDSPLEQYF. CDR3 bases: TGCAGCGTTCGGGACAGCCCATTGGAGCAGTACTTC.

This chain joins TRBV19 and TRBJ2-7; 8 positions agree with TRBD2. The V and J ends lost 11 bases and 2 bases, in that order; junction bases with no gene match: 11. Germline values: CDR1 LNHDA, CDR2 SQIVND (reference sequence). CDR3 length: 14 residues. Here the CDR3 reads CASDSGSAPYEQYF. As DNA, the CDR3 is TGTGCCTCCGACAGCGGGAGTGCCCCCTACGAGCAGTACTTC.

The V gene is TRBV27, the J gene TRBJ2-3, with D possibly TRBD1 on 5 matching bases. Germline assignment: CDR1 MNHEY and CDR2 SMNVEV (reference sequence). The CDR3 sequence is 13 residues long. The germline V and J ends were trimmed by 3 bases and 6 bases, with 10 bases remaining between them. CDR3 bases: TGTGCCAGCAGTTTTTGGGGCGTCGATACGCAGTATTTT. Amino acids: CASSFWGVDTQYF.